This note documents a single T cell receptor beta chain sequence. The time point here: baseline pretreatment blood. Sample treatment: 15 Gy SBRT to primary tumor, nephrectomy 4 weeks later. Clear cell pathology was present in this patient's renal cell carcinoma. This specimen belongs to a study of radiation and T cells in renal cell carcinoma. Method: immunoSEQ multiplex PCR; TCRdb's copy keeps in-frame clones and lacks some. In the table there are 150,000 or so clones, about 88% of which are singletons. The receptor's source is a woman in her sixties or seventies with renal cell carcinoma. The source was blood, collected from a patient whose treatment included radiotherapy and nephrectomy.

In nucleotides, the CDR3 is TGTGCCAGCAGCTCCACACAGGGGCCAGATACGCAGTATTTT. Translating it yields CASSSTQGPDTQYF. This sequence joins TRBV11-1 and TRBJ2-3; 7 bases agree with TRBD1. With V trimmed by 4 bases and J by 4 bases, 5 bases remained unmatched. The CDR3 is 14 amino acids. Germline CDR1 reads SGHAT; CDR2 reads FQDESV (reference sequence).